The clone carrying this TCR beta chain appeared many times. Its specificity is not known. This record comes from a study of T cell repertoires in cytomegalovirus infection. TCRdb redid the calling of the reads with MiXCR, one entry per CDR3 protein. The table has hundreds of thousands of distinct CDR3 sequences, around 30% seen once; the top ten hold roughly an eighth. The clonotype comes from a human donor in good health (CMV status not recorded). Some clones in this sample may be carry-over from other donors' samples. The source was cultured CD8+ T cells from PBMCs, collected from culture after CMV antigen stimulation.

The DNA for the CDR3 is TGTGCCAGCAGCCAAATTAGCGGGGGTCCCCAAGAGACCCAGTACTTC. Its protein is CASSQISGGPQETQYF. V is TRBV7-8 and J is TRBJ2-5; TRBD2 agrees at 9 bases. This CDR3 is built from 16 residues. J gave up 1 base and V 5 bases, and 8 bases lay outside the gene matches. Germline CDR1 and CDR2: SGHVS and FQNEAQ.